A single sample gave rise to the 17 T cell receptor beta chains below, sequenced in a study. A single record per CDR3 protein comes from TCRdb applying MiXCR to the 5' RACE reads. The data show about 64,000 distinct CDR3 sequences, with approximately 22% seen just once and approximately 3% held by the top ten. The sample consisted of memory CD4+ T cells sorted from a lymph node. Described subset: memory CD4+ T cells, CD4+CD45RO+CD25-. These receptor sequences come from a female donor with breast cancer.

The chain couples TRBV6-2 or TRBV6-3 to TRBJ2-2; 7 bases match TRBD2. Losses at the gene ends were 5 bases for V and 6 bases for J; bases not matched to a gene: 9. The CDR3 has 15 residues. Germline V gene sequence: CDR1 MNHEY, CDR2 SVGEGT. The CDR3 here is CASSHPRLASGELFF. The CDR3 coding sequence is TGTGCCAGCAGTCATCCCCGACTAGCATCCGGGGAGCTGTTTTTT.

This clonotype was recorded a few times. This chain connects TRBV5-1 to TRBJ2-3, with TRBD2 matching over 8 bases. J was trimmed by 2 bases and V by 4 bases; bases with no gene match: 6. The CDR3 sequence is 15 residues long. CDR1 SGHRS and CDR2 YFSETQ come from the germline V gene. CDR3 protein: CASSARGGLTDTQYF. Here the CDR3 DNA reads TGCGCCAGCAGCGCGCGCGGGGGGCTCACAGATACGCAGTATTTT.

Details on this clonotype: This could be a read error, since a much larger clone is one nucleotide away. The chain couples TRBV7-2 to TRBJ2-1; 7 bases fit TRBD2. CDR1 is SGHTA, CDR2 FQGNSA, per germline. This CDR3 has 15 amino acids. The CDR3 protein is CAGSPATSSTLSEFF. CDR3 in DNA: TGTGCCGGCAGCCCGGCGACTAGCTCCACCCTATCTGAGTTCTTC.

J is TRBJ2-1 and V is TRBV3-1, with D unresolved. The ends were cut back, 2 bases at V and 8 bases at J, with 4 bases in the middle. CDR1 and CDR2 (germline): LGHDT, YNNKEL (reference sequence). The CDR3 is 11 amino acids. The CDR3, as DNA: TGTGCCAGCAGCCAATGGGATGAGCAGTTCTTC. It encodes CASSQWDEQFF.

The chain employs TRBV7-3 and TRBJ2-3; TRBD1 is a possible D gene (5 bases). The CDR3 has 14 residues. The germline V and J ends were trimmed by 5 bases and 0 bases, with 9 bases remaining between them. Germline V CDR1 and CDR2: SGHTA, FQGTGA. As DNA, the CDR3 is TGTGCCAGCAGCCCCCAGGGAAGCACAGATACGCAGTATTTT. It encodes CASSPQGSTDTQYF. The full variable domain, with the rest looked up from reference TRBV7-3 and TRBJ2-3, is GAGVSQTPSNKVTEKGKYVELRCDPISGHTALYWYRQSLGQGPEFLIYFQGTGAADDSGLPNDRFFAVRPEGSVSTLKIQRTERGDSAVYLCASSPQGSTDTQYFGPGTRLTVL.

This clonotype was detected only once. The chain uses TRBV2 and TRBJ2-7; D might be TRBD1 or TRBD2, each matching 5 bases. From germline, CDR1 is SNHLY and CDR2 FYNNEI. The CDR3 consists of 12 residues. Trimming took 4 bases from V and 7 from J, leaving 11 bases between them. CDR3 coding DNA: TGTGCCAGCAGTGGTGAGGGGAGTGAGCAGTACTTC. Translation: CASSGEGSEQYF.

The rearrangement joins TRBV7-2 to TRBJ2-3, with D unclear. Trimming cost V 2 bases and J 2 bases, with 11 bases left between them. The germline gives CDR1 SGHTA, CDR2 FQGNSA. This CDR3 has 15 residues. The DNA of the CDR3 is TGTGCCAGCAGCTTATCGGTGTTTGACACAGATACGCAGTATTTT. Translating gives CASSLSVFDTDTQYF.

The chain joins TRBV7-2 to TRBJ1-5; no definite D call. Germline-derived CDR1 and CDR2 are SGHTA and FQGNSA. CDR3 length: 15 residues. Trimming took off 5 bases at V and 0 bases at J, with 11 bases between the two ends. The CDR3 protein is CASSPQTDSNQPQHF. Here the CDR3 DNA reads TGTGCCAGCAGCCCTCAGACGGATAGCAATCAGCCCCAGCATTTT.

The V call is TRBV25-1, the J call TRBJ2-7; D might be TRBD1 (6 bases). Germline-derived CDR1 and CDR2 are MGHDK and SYGVNS. The CDR3 is made up of 14 amino acids. The V gene lost 3 bases and the J gene lost 6 bases, with 15 bases spanning the gap. The CDR3 sequence: CASSDRGVTGEQYF. The CDR3 DNA reads TGTGCCAGCAGTGACAGGGGTGTGACTGGCGAGCAGTACTTC.

The chain employs TRBV5-1 and TRBJ2-3; 8 bases agree with TRBD2. The J segment lost 4 bases and the V segment lost 4 bases, leaving 11 bases of the junction unmatched. The germline V gene has CDR1 SGHRS and CDR2 YFSETQ. The CDR3 covers 16 residues. The CDR3 sequence: CASSREGQGGADTQYF. CDR3 nucleotides: TGCGCCAGCAGCCGGGAGGGGCAGGGAGGAGCAGATACGCAGTATTTT.

The table lists this clonotype with a few counts. J is TRBJ1-2 and V is TRBV7-9; D may be TRBD1 (5 bases). The CDR3 is made up of 16 amino acids. Germline V CDR1 and CDR2: SEHNR, FQNEAQ (reference sequence). Trimming shortened V by 5 bases and J by 0 bases, and 16 bases separated the two germline ends. The CDR3 DNA sequence: TGTGCCAGCAGCCTGGCGGGGGTATTAGCTAACTATGGCTACACCTTC. Translated, it gives CASSLAGVLANYGYTF. Based on the CDR3 plus reference TRBV7-9 and TRBJ1-2, the full variable domain is DTGVSQNPRHKITKRGQNVTFRCDPISEHNRLYWYRQTLGQGPEFLTYFQNEAQLEKSRLLSDRFSAERPKGSFSTLEIQRTEQGDSAMYLCASSLAGVLANYGYTFGSGTRLTVV.

Turning to this clonotype: This may come from a read error, since a much larger clone is one base off. The genes are TRBV6-5 and TRBJ2-7; 14 nucleotides match TRBD2. CDR3 length equals 15 residues. Germline loops: CDR1 MNHEY, CDR2 SVGAGI. CDR3: CASIGRLAGGYEKYF. The DNA for the CDR3 is TGTGCCAGCATCGGCCGACTAGCGGGAGGGTACGAGAAGTACTTC.

This clonotype was seen more than once but under ten times. This chain connects TRBV7-9 to TRBJ2-7, with 9 nucleotides matching TRBD2. The CDR3 contains 14 residues. Trimming removed 5 bases from V and 6 bases from J; junction bases left unmatched: 8. Looked up from germline, CDR1 is SEHNR and CDR2 is FQNEAQ (reference sequence). The CDR3 region is CASSAGLAAGEQYF. The DNA of the CDR3 is TGTGCCAGCAGCGCGGGACTAGCCGCTGGCGAGCAGTACTTC. The full variable domain, rest sourced from reference TRBV7-9 and TRBJ2-7, is DTGVSQNPRHKITKRGQNVTFRCDPISEHNRLYWYRQTLGQGPEFLTYFQNEAQLEKSRLLSDRFSAERPKGSFSTLEIQRTEQGDSAMYLCASSAGLAAGEQYFGPGTRLTVT.

The J gene is TRBJ1-2, the V gene TRBV5-1, with TRBD1 identical over 7 bases. Germline CDR1 is SGHRS and CDR2 is YFSETQ. This CDR3 is built from 15 residues. Trimming at V came to 0 bases and at J to 4 bases, leaving 6 bases not matched to a gene. The CDR3 reads CASSLDGQDLYGYTF. The CDR3 DNA follows: TGCGCCAGCAGCTTGGATGGACAGGACCTCTATGGCTACACCTTC.

V and J are TRBV6-2 or TRBV6-3 and TRBJ2-3; D could derive from TRBD1 or TRBD2 (6 bases each). Per the germline V gene, CDR1 is MNHEY and CDR2 is SVGEGT. This CDR3 has 14 residues. The ends were cut back, 0 bases at V and 7 bases at J, with 11 bases in the middle. The CDR3 DNA reads TGTGCCAGCAGTTACTCCCCGCGGGACAATACGCAGTATTTT. Amino acids: CASSYSPRDNTQYF.

This clonotype was counted between two and nine times. V and J are TRBV4-3 and TRBJ2-1; the D is unclear. The V gene's germline CDR1 is LGHNA and CDR2 YSLEER. The CDR3 contains 13 residues. Trimming left V 4 bases short and J 9 bases short, with 13 bases between. CDR3 protein: CASSRTGVGEQFF. As DNA, the CDR3 is TGCGCCAGCAGCCGAACTGGGGTAGGTGAGCAGTTCTTC.

A few counts support this clonotype. The chain combines TRBV18 with TRBJ2-3; 8 positions agree with TRBD1. V was clipped by 3 bases and J by 4 bases; unmatched bases: 9. The CDR3 length is 16 residues. Germline V lookup: CDR1 KGHSH, CDR2 LQKENI. The CDR3 protein is CASSPSKQGASDTQYF. The CDR3 DNA reads as TGTGCCAGCTCACCCTCCAAGCAGGGGGCCTCAGATACGCAGTATTTT. The whole variable domain, remainder taken from reference TRBV18 and TRBJ2-3, is NAGVMQNPRHLVRRRGQEARLRCSPMKGHSHVYWYRQLPEEGLKFMVYLQKENIIDESGMPKERFSAEFPKEGPSILRIQQVVRGDSAAYFCASSPSKQGASDTQYFGPGTRLTVL.